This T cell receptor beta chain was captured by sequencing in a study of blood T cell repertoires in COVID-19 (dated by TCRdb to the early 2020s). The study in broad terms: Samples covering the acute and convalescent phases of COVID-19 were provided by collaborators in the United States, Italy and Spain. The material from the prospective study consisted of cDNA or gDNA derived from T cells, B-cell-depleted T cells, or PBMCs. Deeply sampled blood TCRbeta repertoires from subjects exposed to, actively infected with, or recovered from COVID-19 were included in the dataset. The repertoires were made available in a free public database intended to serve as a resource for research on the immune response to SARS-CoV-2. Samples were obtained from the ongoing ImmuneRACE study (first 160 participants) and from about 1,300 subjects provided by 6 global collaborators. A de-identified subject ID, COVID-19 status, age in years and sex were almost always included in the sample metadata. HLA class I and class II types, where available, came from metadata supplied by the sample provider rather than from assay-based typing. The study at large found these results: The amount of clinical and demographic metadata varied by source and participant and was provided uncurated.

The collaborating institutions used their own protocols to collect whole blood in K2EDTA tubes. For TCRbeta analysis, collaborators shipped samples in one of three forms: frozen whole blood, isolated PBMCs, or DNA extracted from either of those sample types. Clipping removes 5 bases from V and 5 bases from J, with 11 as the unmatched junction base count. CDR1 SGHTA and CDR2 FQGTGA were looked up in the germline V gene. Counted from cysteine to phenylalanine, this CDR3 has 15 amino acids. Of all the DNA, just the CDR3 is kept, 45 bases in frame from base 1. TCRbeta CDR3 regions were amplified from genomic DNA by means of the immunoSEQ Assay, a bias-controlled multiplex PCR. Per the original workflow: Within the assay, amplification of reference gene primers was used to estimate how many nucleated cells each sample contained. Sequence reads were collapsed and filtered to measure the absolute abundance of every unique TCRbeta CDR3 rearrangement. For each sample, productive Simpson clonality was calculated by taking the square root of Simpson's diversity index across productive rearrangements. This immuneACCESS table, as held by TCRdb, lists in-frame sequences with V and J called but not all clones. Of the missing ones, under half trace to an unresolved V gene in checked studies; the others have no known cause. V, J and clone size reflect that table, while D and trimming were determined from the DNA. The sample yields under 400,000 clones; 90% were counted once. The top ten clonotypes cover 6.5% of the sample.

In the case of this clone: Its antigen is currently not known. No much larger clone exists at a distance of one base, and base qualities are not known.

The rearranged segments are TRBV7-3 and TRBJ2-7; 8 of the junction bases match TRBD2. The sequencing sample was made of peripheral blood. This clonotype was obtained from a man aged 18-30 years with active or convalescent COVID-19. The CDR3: CASSQGPSGSDEQYF. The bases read TGTGCCAGCAGCCAGGGACCTAGCGGGTCCGACGAGCAGTACTTC.